This T cell receptor beta chain stems from a study of CD8 T cells in ankylosing spondylitis. Points from the study as a whole: Seemingly distinctive of ankylosing spondylitis blood was a TCR beta motif formed by eight highly homologous variants. Matched synovial fluid from ankylosing spondylitis patients was reported to be enriched for disease-linked clones.

In germline, CDR1 is MGHRA, CDR2 YSYEKL. The CDR3 runs to 13 residues. V lost 4 bases to trimming and J lost 4 bases; unmatched junction nucleotides: 3. Each TCR beta library was made by quantitative 5'-RACE that incorporated molecular barcodes. TCRdb reanalysed the 5' RACE reads using MiXCR and keeps one entry per CDR3 protein. The sample shows roughly 700,000 distinct CDR3 sequences, roughly 19% of them seen only once. About this clonotype itself: Its antigen remains unidentified.

The sequence derives from a male donor with ankylosing spondylitis. The V call is TRBV4-1, the J call TRBJ1-1; 7 bases align to TRBD1. Material: blood, either unsorted or a sorted T cell fraction (not recorded which). CDR3 nucleotide sequence: TGCGCCAGCAGCCCCAACAGGGGCACTGAAGCTTTCTTT. The encoded protein is CASSPNRGTEAFF.